This T cell receptor (beta chain) was identified in a study of blood T cell repertoires in COVID-19. The CDR3 is 13 residues long. Germline CDR1 GTSNPN, CDR2 SVGIG (reference sequence). Worth noting for this clone: Its ends do not fully match the called genes, so a read error is possible.

Repertoires were generated with immunoSEQ multiplex PCR, while TCRdb's copy carries only in-frame clones and drops some. The data hold 200,000 to 300,000 clones, with 75% to 90% observed a single time. The TCR originated in a woman between 40 and 50 years old with acute COVID-19. Sequenced: PBMCs or T cells enriched from blood (not recorded which). The chain carries TRBV30 and TRBJ1-2, with D possibly matching TRBD1 (6 bases). This chain's CDR3 is CAGGAPGYYGYTF. The CDR3 bases are TGTGCCGGGGGCGCACCGGGATACTACGGCTACACCTTC.